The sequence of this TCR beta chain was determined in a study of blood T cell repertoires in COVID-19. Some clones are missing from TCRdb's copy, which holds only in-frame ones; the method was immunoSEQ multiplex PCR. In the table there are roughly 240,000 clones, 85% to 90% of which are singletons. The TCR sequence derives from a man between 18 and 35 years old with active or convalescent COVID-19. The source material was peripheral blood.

Here the CDR3 reads CATQGQGNTEAFF. The CDR3, as DNA: TGTGCCACACAGGGTCAGGGGAACACTGAAGCTTTCTTT. This sequence joins TRBV2 and TRBJ1-1; D might be TRBD1 (6 bases). CDR1 and CDR2 (germline): SNHLY, FYNNEI. V was cut by 10 bases and J by 1 base, with 13 bases left in between. The CDR3 totals 13 residues.